What follows describes a single T cell receptor beta chain. Its antigen remains unidentified. Coverage ceases 3 residues before the CDR3 finishes, and the germline J gene fills in the end. This record comes from a study of T cells in women clearing cervical HPV infection. Study context: Controls gave blood once infection was undetectable; cases at lesion identification. Cases' blood sampling followed lesion detection by median about 150 days (90 to 200). Only a few women had HLA typing results available.

Repertoires were generated with immunoSEQ multiplex PCR, while TCRdb's copy carries only in-frame clones and drops some. This listing includes around 18,000 clones. General study results and limits: TRBV6-7 abundance was lower in cases than controls (around 0.11% versus 0.15%).

This CDR3 is 14 amino acids long. Germline loops: CDR1 SGHRS, CDR2 YFSETQ. Trimming removed 8 bases at V and 3 bases at J, with 18 bases between. This TCR was recovered from a woman aged 18 to 69 with a cervical HPV16 infection that either progressed to CIN3+ or cleared (not recorded which). Sequences were obtained from blood buffy coat. The V call is TRBV5-1, the J call TRBJ2-7, with D perhaps TRBD2 (6 bases). Here the CDR3 reads CASNTGGPSYEQYF. The DNA read from the CDR3 is TGCGCCAGTAACACCGGGGGACCGAGCTACGAG.